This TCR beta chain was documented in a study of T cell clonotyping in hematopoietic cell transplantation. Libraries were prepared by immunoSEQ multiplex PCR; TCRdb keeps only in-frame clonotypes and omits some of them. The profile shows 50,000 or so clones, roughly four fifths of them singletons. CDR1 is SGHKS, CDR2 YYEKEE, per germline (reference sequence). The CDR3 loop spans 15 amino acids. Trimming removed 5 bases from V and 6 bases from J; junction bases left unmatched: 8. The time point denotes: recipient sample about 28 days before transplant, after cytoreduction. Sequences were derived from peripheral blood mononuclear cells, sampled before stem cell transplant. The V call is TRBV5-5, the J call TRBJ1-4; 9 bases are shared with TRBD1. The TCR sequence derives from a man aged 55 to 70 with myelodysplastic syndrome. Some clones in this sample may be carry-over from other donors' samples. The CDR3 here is CASSQGQGRYEKLFF. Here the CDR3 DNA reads TGTGCCAGCAGTCAGGGACAGGGAAGATATGAAAAACTGTTTTTT.